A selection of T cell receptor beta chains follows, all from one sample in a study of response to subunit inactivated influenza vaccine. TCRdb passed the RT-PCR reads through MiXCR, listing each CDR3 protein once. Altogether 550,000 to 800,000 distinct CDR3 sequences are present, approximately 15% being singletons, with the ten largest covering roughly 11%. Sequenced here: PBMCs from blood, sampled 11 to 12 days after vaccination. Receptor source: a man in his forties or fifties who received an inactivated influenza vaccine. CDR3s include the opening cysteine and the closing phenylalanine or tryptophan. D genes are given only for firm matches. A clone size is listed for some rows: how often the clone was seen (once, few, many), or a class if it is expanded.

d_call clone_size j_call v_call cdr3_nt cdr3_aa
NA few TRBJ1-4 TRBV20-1 TGCAGTGCTCGGGACAAGGTGATTGAAAAACTGTTTTTT CSARDKVIEKLFF
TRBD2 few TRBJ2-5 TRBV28 TGTGCCAGCAGTTCGAACTGGCTAGCGGCAGAAGAGACCCAGTACTTC CASSSNWLAAEETQYF
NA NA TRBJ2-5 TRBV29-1 TGCAGCGCGCTCGGGACCGGCGAGACCCAGTACTTC CSALGTGETQYF
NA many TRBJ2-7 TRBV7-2 TGTGCCAGCAGCTTAGTTCTGTACGAGCAGTACTTC CASSLVLYEQYF
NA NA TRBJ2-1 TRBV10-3 TGTGCCATCAGTCCAGCATGGGGTGTTGATGAGCAGTTCTTC CAISPAWGVDEQFF
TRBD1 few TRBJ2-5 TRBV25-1 TGTGCCACCAAACAGGGGGCTGAGACCCAGTACTTC CATKQGAETQYF
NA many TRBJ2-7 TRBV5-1 TGCGCCAGCAGCTTGGAACGGACCTACGAGCAGTACTTC CASSLERTYEQYF
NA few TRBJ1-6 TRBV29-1 TGCAGCGGGGGTGAACGGGGTTCACCCCTCCACTTT CSGGERGSPLHF
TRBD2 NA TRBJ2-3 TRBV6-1 TGTGCCAGGGCTAGCGGGGGGAGCACAGATACGCAGTATTTT CARASGGSTDTQYF
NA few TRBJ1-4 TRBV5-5 TGTGCCAGCAGCTTGGTTTTTGGCAAGAATGAAAAACTGTTTTTT CASSLVFGKNEKLFF